This T cell receptor beta chain was captured by sequencing in a study of T cells in Graves' hyperthyroidism and ophthalmopathy. Study as a whole: Initial diagnosis, before any treatment, was when peripheral blood was collected. General observations from the study: From stable hyperthyroidism, ophthalmopathy was set apart by a 13 V-J model.

Fresh peripheral blood, more than 8 ml of it, supplied the PBMCs. As concerns this clonotype: Its specificity is not known.

From germline, CDR1 is LNHDA and CDR2 SQIVND (reference sequence). CDR3 size: 17 residues. Trimming left V 1 base short and J 1 base short, with 14 bases between. Using RNA transcripts as the source, TCR beta CDR3 regions were amplified. HTBI primers were the set used in a first-round RT-PCR of the TCR CDR3. TCRdb itself ran the multiplex PCR reads through MiXCR, one entry per CDR3 protein. The sample shows about 560,000 distinct CDR3 sequences, 11% to 15% of them seen only once. This sequence joins TRBV19 and TRBJ1-5; no clear D. The TCR originated in a woman aged 40 to 49 with Graves' hyperthyroidism. Sample: blood. CDR3: CASSIAPPDGSNQPQHF. CDR3 sequence (DNA): TGTGCCAGTAGTATAGCCCCTCCCGACGGAAGCAATCAGCCCCAGCATTTT. Supplemented by reference TRBV19 and TRBJ1-5, the full variable domain reads DGGITQSPKYLFRKEGQNVTLSCEQNLNHDAMYWYRQDPGQGLRLIYYSQIVNDFQKGDIAEGYSVSREKKESFPLTVTSAQKNPTAFYLCASSIAPPDGSNQPQHFGDGTRLSIL.